A single sample gave rise to the 28 T cell receptor beta chains below, sequenced in a study of post-analysis software for immune sequencing data. General study findings and limits: There were several TRBV segments more frequent in patients than controls, and TRBV5-6, TRBV5-1 and TRBV20-1 were among them.

Antigen specificity for these receptors is unknown. Presence of unique molecular identifiers characterized the TCR beta cDNA libraries. One entry per CDR3 protein results from TCRdb running MiXCR on the PCR reads. This sample has fewer than 700,000 distinct CDR3 sequences, with 40% to 50% found just once. The material sequenced was blood. These receptors were taken from a girl between 5 and 17 years old with multiple sclerosis.

V usage is TRBV7-9 and J usage is TRBJ1-6, with TRBD1 matching 7 bases. V dropped 6 bases and J dropped 8; count of bases not matched to a gene: 7. This CDR3 contains 14 residues. Germline V gene data show CDR1 as SEHNR and CDR2 as FQNEAQ (reference sequence). This chain's CDR3 is CASRSQGGDSPLHF. The CDR3 nucleotides are TGTGCCAGCAGGTCTCAGGGGGGGGATTCACCCCTCCACTTT.

The chain carries TRBV29-1 and TRBJ2-7; 11 nucleotides line up with TRBD2. The ends lost 6 bases at V and 3 bases at J; junction bases unmatched: 7. The CDR3 spans 14 residues. Germline-derived CDR1 and CDR2 are SQVTM and ANQGSEA. CDR3 coding DNA: TGCAGCGTCTTAGTGACTAGCGGGATCTACGAGCAGTACTTC. This encodes CSVLVTSGIYEQYF.

In its sample, this clonotype was seen a few times. The CDR3 region is CASGGGVLTF. DNA of the CDR3: TGTGCCAGCGGGGGGGGCGTCCTGACTTTC. V usage is TRBV27 and J usage is TRBJ2-6; 7 bases align to TRBD2. This CDR3 comprises 10 residues. Germline CDR1 is MNHEY and CDR2 is SMNVEV (reference sequence). The V and J ends lost 8 bases and 12 bases, in that order; junction bases with no gene match: 1.

The gene calls are TRBV10-3 and TRBJ2-4; 8 positions agree with TRBD1. Per germline, CDR1 ENHRY and CDR2 SYGVKD. V was clipped by 8 bases and J by 13 bases; unmatched bases: 10. The CDR3 is made up of 12 amino acids. Here the CDR3 reads CAIGTGQDGQYF. The CDR3 DNA reads as TGTGCCATCGGGACGGGACAGGATGGGCAGTACTTC.

V and J are TRBV5-5 and TRBJ2-1, with D perhaps matching TRBD2 (6 bases). V was shortened by 2 bases and J by 5 bases, with 14 bases between the two germline ends. CDR1 and CDR2 (germline): SGHKS, YYEKEE (reference sequence). The CDR3 extends over 15 amino acids. Written as DNA, the CDR3 is TGTGCCAGCAGCTTAGCAGGAGGGCTACACAATGAGCAGTTCTTC. It is translated as CASSLAGGLHNEQFF.

The chain recombines TRBV5-1 with TRBJ2-1, with 7 nucleotides matching TRBD1. The CDR3 is made up of 11 amino acids. Germline lookup yields CDR1 SGHRS and CDR2 YFSETQ. The V segment lost 0 bases and the J segment 12 bases; nucleotides outside the gene matches: 0. Here the CDR3 reads CASSLDRGQFF. The DNA for the CDR3 is TGCGCCAGCAGCTTGGACAGGGGGCAGTTCTTC.

This clonotype has just a few counts. This chain connects TRBV12-3 or TRBV12-4 to TRBJ2-7; the match to TRBD1 covers 8 bases. CDR3 length: 14 residues. V was clipped by 5 bases and J by 2 bases; unmatched bases: 5. CDR3: CASSIDRGTYEQYF. The CDR3 DNA follows: TGTGCCAGCAGTATAGACAGGGGCACCTACGAGCAGTACTTC.

This sequence joins TRBV5-1 and TRBJ1-2; 7 bases line up with TRBD1. There are 12 residues in the CDR3. Germline loops: CDR1 SGHRS, CDR2 YFSETQ. The V and J ends lost 5 bases and 8 bases, in that order; junction bases with no gene match: 6. CDR3 region: CASRRQGEGYTF. As DNA, the CDR3 is TGCGCCAGCAGACGACAGGGTGAAGGCTACACCTTC.

This clonotype was counted only a few times. The chain's CDR3 is CSVGTGISFYEQYF. DNA of the CDR3: TGCAGCGTCGGGACAGGGATAAGCTTCTACGAGCAGTACTTC. This chain connects TRBV29-1 to TRBJ2-7; the match to TRBD1 covers 9 bases. CDR1 and CDR2 (germline): SQVTM, ANQGSEA. The CDR3 covers 14 residues. V was clipped by 6 bases and J by 3 bases; unmatched bases: 9.

The chain uses TRBV5-5 and TRBJ2-7; 7 bases line up with TRBD1. The J segment lost 5 bases and the V segment lost 6 bases, leaving 5 bases of the junction unmatched. Germline CDR1 and CDR2: SGHKS and YYEKEE (reference sequence). The CDR3 contains 12 residues. CDR3 sequence (DNA): TGTGCCAGCACCGACAGGGTCCACGAGCAGTACTTC. It yields the protein CASTDRVHEQYF.

In its sample, this clonotype was seen a few times. The chain combines TRBV21-1 with TRBJ1-2. TRBV21-1 is given as a pseudogene. The CDR3 is made up of 11 amino acids. CDR3 sequence (DNA): TGTGCCAGCATCCGGTTGAAAGGCTACACCTTC. Its protein is CASIRLKGYTF.

This clonotype has just a few counts. The chain uses TRBV11-2 and TRBJ2-3; D not certain. The V and J ends lost 5 bases and 1 base respectively, with 13 bases between them. CDR1 SGHAT and CDR2 FQNNGV come from the germline V gene. This CDR3 is 15 amino acids long. DNA of the CDR3: TGTGCCAGCAGCCCTTGGAAGAGCGGCACAGATACGCAGTATTTT. This gives the protein CASSPWKSGTDTQYF.

In this sample, this clonotype turned up many times. This chain uses TRBV12-3 or TRBV12-4 with TRBJ2-1, with no clear D. There are 12 residues in the CDR3. V lost 6 bases, J lost 1 base, and 4 bases lay in between. Here the CDR3 DNA reads TGTGCCAGCAGCTTTTCCTACAATGAGCAGTTCTTC. It codes for CASSFSYNEQFF.

The rearrangement links TRBV20-1 to TRBJ1-5, with 8 bases fitting TRBD1. V shed 4 bases, J shed 0 bases, and the junction held 2 bases outside the gene matches. Germline CDR1 and CDR2: DFQATT and SNEGSKA (reference sequence). This CDR3 spans 14 amino acids. The CDR3 DNA follows: TGCAGTGCTACAGGGGGCCATAGCAATCAGCCCCAGCATTTT. Amino acid sequence: CSATGGHSNQPQHF.

The chain carries TRBV29-1 and TRBJ2-4; D is perhaps TRBD2 (5 bases). CDR3 size: 13 residues. Germline V gene data show CDR1 as SQVTM and CDR2 as ANQGSEA. The V gene lost 4 bases and the J gene lost 7 bases, with 14 bases spanning the gap. This chain's CDR3 is CSVGLGSTNIQYF. The CDR3 bases are TGCAGCGTTGGTTTAGGGAGTACGAACATTCAGTACTTC.

This chain uses TRBV7-2 with TRBJ2-4, with D unclear. The J call may be incorrect, as the DNA end agrees better with TRBJ2-7. Germline CDR1 and CDR2: SGHTA and FQGNSA. This CDR3 region has 14 residues. DNA of the CDR3: TGTGCCAGCAGCTTCCGAGTTCGGAATTACGAGCAGTACTTC. Its translation: CASSFRVRNYEQYF.

The chain links TRBV7-9 to TRBJ2-1, with unresolved D. The CDR3 extends over 12 amino acids. CDR1 is SEHNR and CDR2 is FQNEAQ in the germline V gene (reference sequence). The V end was cut by 4 bases, the J end by 9 bases, with 10 bases between. The CDR3 DNA follows: TGTGCCAGCAGCTCGGTAGCAGGTGAGCAGTTCTTC. It is translated as CASSSVAGEQFF.

This clonotype was recorded a few times. The rearrangement links TRBV5-1 to TRBJ2-3; 7 bases fit TRBD2. There are 15 residues in the CDR3. The V gene's germline CDR1 is SGHRS and CDR2 YFSETQ. Germline trimming cut 5 bases from V and 2 bases from J; bases unmatched to any gene: 8. CDR3 DNA sequence: TGCGCCAGCAGTTACGTTGGGACTATCACAGATACGCAGTATTTT. Translation gives CASSYVGTITDTQYF.

This clonotype was found a few times. The chain is built from TRBV20-1 and TRBJ2-1; D call uncertain. CDR3 length equals 12 residues. The ends were cut back, 3 bases at V and 2 bases at J, with 5 bases in the middle. From germline, CDR1 is DFQATT and CDR2 SNEGSKA (reference sequence). CDR3 bases: TGCAGTGCTAGCATTACCTACAATGAGCAGTTCTTC. This codes for CSASITYNEQFF.

This clonotype was seen a few times. The chain uses TRBV27 and TRBJ2-4; possibly TRBD1 or TRBD2 for D (5 bases each). Germline CDR1 is MNHEY and CDR2 is SMNVEV (reference sequence). V lost 5 bases to trimming and J lost 1 base, with 12 bases between them. This CDR3 is 15 amino acids long. CDR3 residues: CASSEGFVAKNIQYF. Here the CDR3 DNA reads TGTGCCAGCAGTGAGGGGTTCGTGGCCAAAAACATTCAGTACTTC.

This clonotype was counted between two and nine times. The CDR3 nucleotides are TGCAGTGCTTCCCCTCCCACTAGCGGGTACTCCTACGAGCAGTACTTC. It codes for CSASPPTSGYSYEQYF. The chain uses TRBV20-1 and TRBJ2-7; 9 positions match TRBD2. The CDR3 loop spans 16 amino acids. Germline V gene data show CDR1 as DFQATT and CDR2 as SNEGSKA (reference sequence). V lost 5 bases, J lost 0 bases, and 11 bases stayed unmatched.

As to this clonotype: Its ends do not fully match the called genes, so a read error is possible. J is TRBJ1-4 and V is TRBV5-1; no definite D call. The CDR3 totals 13 residues. CDR1 and CDR2 (germline): SGHRS, YFSETQ. The CDR3 loop is CASSPGVSEELFF. In DNA, the CDR3 is TGCGCCAGCAGCCCTGGTGTCAGTGAAGAACTGTTTTTT.

Written as DNA, the CDR3 is TGCAGCGTTGAATCTAGCCCAGGCGGGCAGTACTTC. It translates to CSVESSPGGQYF. The J gene is TRBJ2-7, the V gene TRBV29-1; perhaps TRBD2 as D (5 bases). The V end was cut by 2 bases, the J end by 9 bases, with 14 bases between. Germline V gene lookup returns CDR1 SQVTM and CDR2 ANQGSEA. The CDR3 runs 12 residues.

The V call is TRBV4-1, the J call TRBJ2-7; D might be TRBD1 (10 bases). Trimming removed 3 bases from V and 3 bases from J, with 21 bases in between. In germline, CDR1 is MGHRA, CDR2 YSYEKL. The CDR3 is 17 residues long. CDR3 DNA: TGCGCCAGCAGCCAGATCCCTAGCGGGACAGGGGACTACGAGCAGTACTTC. Its translation: CASSQIPSGTGDYEQYF.

The rearrangement uses TRBV6-5 and TRBJ1-6; D not certain. The CDR3 has 13 residues. Germline loops: CDR1 MNHEY, CDR2 SVGAGI. Trimming removed 8 bases at V and 8 bases at J, with 13 bases between. This chain's CDR3 is CASRSGRDSPLHF. CDR3 DNA sequence: TGTGCCAGCCGTAGCGGGAGGGATTCACCCCTCCACTTT.

There are a few counts of this clonotype. The V gene is TRBV11-2, the J gene TRBJ2-5; D call uncertain. The germline V and J ends were trimmed by 5 bases and 5 bases, with 15 bases remaining between them. The CDR3 sequence is 14 residues long. Per germline, CDR1 SGHAT and CDR2 FQNNGV. CDR3 DNA: TGTGCCAGCAGCACCGGTTCGGCTCCGGAGACCCAGTACTTC. It is translated as CASSTGSAPETQYF.

This chain links TRBV9 with TRBJ2-1; 15 positions match TRBD2. Germline CDR1 is SGDLS and CDR2 is YYNGEE. J lost 7 bases, V lost 3 bases, and 5 bases had no gene match. This CDR3 contains 16 residues. CDR3: CASSGTSGGAGNEQFF. The DNA for the CDR3 is TGTGCCAGCAGCGGGACTAGCGGGGGGGCCGGGAATGAGCAGTTCTTC.

This clonotype showed up just a few times. V and J are TRBV7-2 and TRBJ1-1; weak D call: TRBD1 (6 bases). Trimming pared 1 base from V and 4 bases from J, leaving 10 bases between. The CDR3 sequence is 14 residues long. Per germline, CDR1 SGHTA and CDR2 FQGNSA. CDR3 in amino acids: CASSLGQGTTEAFF. CDR3 in DNA: TGTGCCAGCAGCTTAGGTCAGGGGACCACTGAAGCTTTCTTT.